A single sample is the source of the 11 T cell receptor beta chains below, sequenced in a study of T cell responses to AZD1222 COVID-19 vaccine. TCRdb's table, derived via immunoSEQ multiplex PCR, lists solely in-frame clones and lacks some. The table has about 46,000 clones, approximately 90% seen once. The sequencing used peripheral blood, collected 28 days after the second AZD1222 dose. The receptors were sampled from an adult who received the AZD1222 COVID-19 vaccine.

V usage is TRBV19 and J usage is TRBJ1-1; 8 nucleotides line up with TRBD1. This CDR3 has 15 residues. The germline V gene encodes CDR1 LNHDA and CDR2 SQIVND (reference sequence). V was pared by 1 base and J by 4 bases, with 5 bases of the junction left unmatched. CDR3 coding DNA: TGTGCCAGTAGTATAGTTGGACAGGGCGGCACTGAAGCTTTCTTT. This sequence encodes CASSIVGQGGTEAFF.

The chain uses TRBV3-1 (or the pseudogene TRBV3-2) and TRBJ2-7, with TRBD2 matching 13 bases. This CDR3 comprises 16 residues. The junction had 4 bases not matched to a gene; V was cut back by 0 bases and J by 5 bases. In germline, CDR1 is LGHDT, CDR2 YNNKEL (reference sequence). CDR3 protein: CASSQDVGLAGDEQYF. DNA for the CDR3: TGTGCCAGCAGCCAAGATGTAGGACTAGCGGGAGACGAGCAGTACTTC.

The chain carries TRBV25-1 and TRBJ1-2, with D tentatively TRBD1 (5 bases). Per germline, CDR1 MGHDK and CDR2 SYGVNS. This CDR3 region has 14 residues. V dropped 6 bases and J dropped 4 bases, with 15 bases sitting between them. The CDR3 DNA is TGTGCCAGCAGCTCAGGAAGGGGTTCCTATGGCTACACCTTC. Protein product: CASSSGRGSYGYTF.

V is TRBV3-1 (or the pseudogene TRBV3-2) and J is TRBJ1-2; D is unresolved. Germline V gives CDR1 LGHDT, CDR2 YNNKEL (reference sequence). The CDR3 has 13 amino acids. V was trimmed by 5 bases and J by 2 bases, leaving 9 bases between them. The CDR3 region has the DNA TGTGCCAGCAGCTCCGCGGCGAACTATGGCTACACCTTC. Its translation: CASSSAANYGYTF.

The gene calls are TRBV28 and TRBJ1-5; D not certain. Trimming took off 3 bases at V and 9 bases at J, with 12 bases between the two ends. This CDR3 is built from 13 residues. Germline CDR1 MDHEN, CDR2 SYDVKM. The CDR3: CASSFLGKAPQHF. CDR3 bases: TGTGCCAGCAGTTTCCTAGGGAAGGCGCCCCAGCATTTT.

The chain couples TRBV20-1 to TRBJ2-1; 7 positions match TRBD1. V shed 3 bases, J shed 8 bases, and the junction held 1 base outside the gene matches. The CDR3 loop spans 11 amino acids. The germline gives CDR1 DFQATT, CDR2 SNEGSKA (reference sequence). DNA of the CDR3: TGCAGTGCTAGTCAGGGGGATGAGCAGTTCTTC. It specifies CSASQGDEQFF.

The V and J genes are TRBV5-1 and TRBJ2-5; D gene uncertain. Trimming removed 2 bases from V and 2 bases from J, with 16 bases in between. The CDR3 has 16 amino acids. Germline loops: CDR1 SGHRS, CDR2 YFSETQ. For the CDR3, the DNA is TGCGCCAGCAGCTTCCTACCCATAAGCCAGCAAGAGACCCAGTACTTC. Translating it yields CASSFLPISQQETQYF.

V usage is TRBV7-2 and J usage is TRBJ2-1; 10 nucleotides align to TRBD2. The CDR3 has 15 residues. CDR1 SGHTA and CDR2 FQGNSA come from the germline V gene. J gave up 10 bases and V 0 bases, and 6 bases lay outside the gene matches. This chain's CDR3 is CASSLAASGRGEQFF. CDR3 in DNA: TGTGCCAGCAGCTTAGCGGCTAGCGGGAGAGGAGAGCAGTTCTTC.

V gene TRBV30 combines with J gene TRBJ2-2; 8 nucleotides agree with TRBD2. The germline V gene has CDR1 GTSNPN and CDR2 SVGIG (reference sequence). The junction had 6 bases not matched to a gene; V was cut back by 3 bases and J by 3 bases. The length of the CDR3 is 15 residues. The CDR3 sequence: CAWRGGGRDTGELFF. The DNA of the CDR3 is TGTGCCTGGAGAGGCGGGGGGCGAGACACCGGGGAGCTGTTTTTT.

This chain uses TRBV27 with TRBJ2-2; 7 bases map to TRBD1. The CDR3 contains 17 residues. J lost 0 bases, V lost 3 bases, and 7 bases had no gene match. Germline V gene data show CDR1 as MNHEY and CDR2 as SMNVEV (reference sequence). For the CDR3, the DNA is TGTGCCAGCAGTTTTTCCCCGGGACAGCCGAACACCGGGGAGCTGTTTTTT. Translation: CASSFSPGQPNTGELFF.

This clone was seen just once. The chain carries TRBV19 and TRBJ1-1; D may be TRBD1 (6 bases). Trimming left V 9 bases short and J 5 bases short, with 31 bases between. The germline V gene has CDR1 LNHDA and CDR2 SQIVND (reference sequence). The CDR3 extends over 18 amino acids. CDR3 nucleotide sequence: TGTGCCAGCCTGTCCATGAGGCAGGGGAGAAAGGTGAGGACTGAAGCTTTCTTT. Residues: CASLSMRQGRKVRTEAFF.